The clone carrying this T cell receptor (beta chain) is a singleton in its sample. Its antigen is still unknown. TCRdb's table, derived via immunoSEQ multiplex PCR, lists solely in-frame clones and lacks some. The sample lists around 18,000 clones, more than 75% occurring once. V lost 10 bases and J 0 bases, leaving 14 bases between the germline ends. Germline V gene lookup returns CDR1 MGHRA and CDR2 YSYEKL. The CDR3 spans 14 residues. This sample was included in a study of OX40 agonist ivuxolimab in advanced cancers. Study context: Two cutaneous melanoma patients and one hepatocellular carcinoma patient, three in all, had partial responses. Overall study findings and caveats: Low normalized T-cell clonal expansion was also seen in some nonresponders. Averaged across samples, CD8+ T cells carried more expanded clones than CD4+ did.

V and J are TRBV4-1 and TRBJ2-3; no clear D gene. The sequences come from CD4+ or CD8+ T cells sorted from blood, collected in a trial of the OX40 agonist ivuxolimab. The receptor was isolated from an adult with an advanced solid tumor such as melanoma, head and neck, liver or kidney cancer. The CDR3 spells CATRGASSTDTQYF. The CDR3 DNA follows: TGCGCCACCCGAGGAGCGTCTAGCACAGATACGCAGTATTTT.